This T cell receptor (beta chain) was recovered during a study of T cells after yellow fever vaccination. Study findings and constraints: Post-booster repertoires contained most primary-vaccination clones again (around 97% CD4, approximately 88% CD8).

As TCR cDNA was made by 5'RACE template switching, a universal primer site and UMIs were added. One entry per CDR3 protein, called by TCRdb with MiXCR from the 5' RACE reads. The data show hundreds of thousands of distinct CDR3 sequences, roughly an eighth seen once. Regarding this clonotype: As yet, its antigen is unknown.

The germline gives CDR1 MNHNS, CDR2 SASEGT. J gave up 1 base and V 3 bases, and 5 bases lay outside the gene matches. CDR3 size: 16 residues. The chain employs TRBV6-1 and TRBJ2-3; TRBD1 aligns across 9 bases. The receptor's source is a man between 18 and 29 years old who received the YFV17D yellow fever vaccine. The material was CD4+ T cells sorted from PBMCs, obtained 15 days after the yellow fever booster vaccination. CDR3 loop: CASSDTWTGGTDTQYF. The CDR3, as DNA: TGTGCCAGCAGTGACACTTGGACAGGGGGCACAGATACGCAGTATTTT.